This entry lists 25 T cell receptor beta chains sequenced from one sample in a study of blood T cells in healthy people across ages. The authors ran a second PCR of about 6 to 11 cycles using a sample-barcoded 5' primer and a J-beta primer mix. TCRdb passed the 5' RACE reads through MiXCR, listing each CDR3 protein once. The table shows approximately 2,000,000 distinct CDR3 sequences, with about 39% occurring only once. The sequenced sample was blood. The receptor set was obtained from a human donor in good health.

V usage is TRBV28 and J usage is TRBJ2-5, with D perhaps matching TRBD2 (7 bases). CDR1 is MDHEN, CDR2 SYDVKM, per germline. This CDR3 spans 15 amino acids. Trimming cost V 2 bases and J 7 bases, with 17 bases left between them. The CDR3 sequence is CASSLSGGGGGTQYF. CDR3 bases: TGTGCCAGCAGTTTAAGTGGGGGCGGGGGAGGGACCCAGTACTTC.

In its sample, this clonotype was seen once. The chain is built from TRBV5-1 and TRBJ2-7, with D tentatively TRBD2 (5 bases). Germline CDR1 is SGHRS and CDR2 is YFSETQ. V was cut by 7 bases and J by 0 bases, with 11 bases left in between. CDR3 size: 13 residues. The CDR3 region has the DNA TGCGCCAGCGGCTACGGACTCTCCTACGAGCAGTACTTC. This encodes CASGYGLSYEQYF.

This clonotype was counted between two and nine times. The chain carries TRBV28 and TRBJ2-1; TRBD1 matches at 7 bases. Germline V lookup: CDR1 MDHEN, CDR2 SYDVKM. J lost 4 bases, V lost 8 bases, and 2 bases had no gene match. There are 12 residues in the CDR3. CDR3 region: CASGTAYNEQFF. In DNA, the CDR3 is TGTGCCAGCGGGACAGCGTACAATGAGCAGTTCTTC.

This chain uses TRBV7-9 with TRBJ2-6, with D unclear. There are 15 residues in the CDR3. V lost 5 bases to trimming and J lost 3 bases, with 11 bases between them. Germline V gene lookup returns CDR1 SEHNR and CDR2 FQNEAQ (reference sequence). This CDR3 is CASSDRYGGANVLTF. CDR3 nucleotide sequence: TGTGCCAGCAGCGACCGCTATGGTGGGGCCAACGTCCTGACTTTC.

This clonotype was counted ten times or more. This sequence joins TRBV7-9 and TRBJ2-3, with D perhaps matching TRBD2 (5 bases). The germline CDR1 and CDR2 sequences are SEHNR and FQNEAQ (reference sequence). This CDR3 has 15 amino acids. The germline V and J ends were trimmed by 6 bases and 3 bases, with 16 bases remaining between them. CDR3 bases: TGTGCCAGCAGTTCCCGCGGAGGCAGTACAGATACGCAGTATTTT. It yields the protein CASSSRGGSTDTQYF.

The chain couples TRBV7-9 to TRBJ2-4; the D gene could be TRBD1 or TRBD2 (5 bases each). The CDR3 has 12 residues. Germline V lookup: CDR1 SEHNR, CDR2 FQNEAQ (reference sequence). Trimming left V 5 bases short and J 7 bases short, with 9 bases between. CDR3 nucleotide sequence: TGTGCCAGCAGCGTGGGACCGAACATTCAGTACTTC. Translated: CASSVGPNIQYF.

The rearrangement joins TRBV3-1 to TRBJ1-1, with unresolved D. The V and J ends lost 4 bases and 5 bases respectively, with 8 bases between them. Germline V CDR1 and CDR2: LGHDT, YNNKEL (reference sequence). There are 12 residues in the CDR3. The chain's CDR3 is CASSPRQTEAFF. The CDR3 DNA is TGTGCCAGCAGCCCACGGCAGACTGAAGCTTTCTTT.

The chain joins TRBV18 to TRBJ1-5; D is unresolved. The CDR3 loop spans 15 amino acids. Germline lookup yields CDR1 KGHSH and CDR2 LQKENI. The germline V and J ends were trimmed by 0 bases and 0 bases, with 6 bases remaining between them. In DNA form, the CDR3 reads TGTGCCAGCTCACCACCGGTAGGTAGCAATCAGCCCCAGCATTTT. This encodes CASSPPVGSNQPQHF.

The chain carries TRBV11-2 and TRBJ2-7; TRBD2 matches at 11 bases. CDR1 and CDR2 from the germline V gene are SGHAT and FQNNGV. V lost 0 bases, J lost 2 bases, and 15 bases stayed unmatched. CDR3 size: 20 residues. The CDR3 coding sequence is TGTGCCAGCAGCTTAGATCGGGGCTCGGCTAGCGGGGGGAAAACCTACGAGCAGTACTTC. Translated, it gives CASSLDRGSASGGKTYEQYF.

The rearrangement joins TRBV9 to TRBJ1-1, with D perhaps matching TRBD1 (6 bases). CDR1 is SGDLS and CDR2 is YYNGEE in the germline V gene. The V end lost 3 bases, the J end lost 1 base, and 10 bases lay between the germline ends. The CDR3 is 14 residues long. CDR3 DNA: TGTGCCAGCAGCGGTCTACAGGGGAACACTGAAGCTTTCTTT. Amino acids: CASSGLQGNTEAFF.

The chain links TRBV20-1 to TRBJ2-1; 7 bases map to TRBD2. This CDR3 has 16 amino acids. V shed 0 bases and J 7 bases; nucleotides not matched to a gene: 12. Germline V gene data show CDR1 as DFQATT and CDR2 as SNEGSKA (reference sequence). The CDR3 coding sequence is TGCAGTGCTAGAGATAGGGGAGCGGGGCAGTATAATGAGCAGTTCTTC. Its translation: CSARDRGAGQYNEQFF.

The rearrangement links TRBV12-5 to TRBJ1-2, with a tentative D call TRBD1 (5 bases). The CDR3 runs 15 residues. Germline lookup yields CDR1 LGHNT and CDR2 FRNRAP. The V end was cut by 1 base, the J end by 4 bases, with 13 bases between. CDR3 in DNA: TGTGCTAGTGGTTTGGAAGGGGATAACCTCTATGGCTACACCTTC. Amino acid sequence: CASGLEGDNLYGYTF.

This chain uses TRBV29-1 with TRBJ1-2, with D perhaps matching TRBD1 (5 bases). Germline CDR1 SQVTM, CDR2 ANQGSEA. V lost 5 bases, J lost 8 bases, and 12 bases lay in between. The CDR3 is 11 amino acids. CDR3 nucleotide sequence: TGCAGCGTTCGGAGAGGGGAAGGCTACACCTTC. The encoded protein is CSVRRGEGYTF. Full variable domain (outside the CDR3, taken from reference TRBV29-1 and TRBJ1-2): SAVISQKPSRDICQRGTSLTIQCQVDSQVTMMFWYRQQPGQSLTLIATANQGSEATYESGFVIDKFPISRPNLTFSTLTVSNMSPEDSSIYLCSVRRGEGYTFGSGTRLTVV.

This clonotype was counted only a few times. The DNA for the CDR3 is TGTGCCAGCAGCTTGACTAGCGGGGGGGCCAAAAACATTCAGTACTTC. It specifies CASSLTSGGAKNIQYF. V and J are TRBV7-2 and TRBJ2-4, with 13 bases fitting TRBD2. V lost 3 bases and J lost 1; bases outside the gene matches: 0. Germline V lookup: CDR1 SGHTA, CDR2 FQGNSA. The CDR3 totals 16 residues. The whole variable domain, filled in from reference TRBV7-2 and TRBJ2-4, reads GAGVSQSPSNKVTEKGKDVELRCDPISGHTALYWYRQSLGQGLEFLIYFQGNSAPDKSGLPSDRFSAERTGGSVSTLTIQRTQQEDSAVYLCASSLTSGGAKNIQYFGAGTRLSVL.

This clonotype was counted ten times or more. The chain is built from TRBV24-1 and TRBJ2-7; D ambiguous. The V end lost 9 bases, the J end lost 4 bases, and 9 bases lay between the germline ends. Germline V gene sequence: CDR1 KGHDR, CDR2 SFDVKD. The CDR3 extends over 11 amino acids. CDR3 DNA: TGTGCCACCGCGGACGGATACGAGCAGTACTTC. Translation: CATADGYEQYF.

In nucleotides, the CDR3 is TGTGCCAGCAGCTTCCAGGGGGGGAGCAATCAGCCCCAGCATTTT. It translates to CASSFQGGSNQPQHF. The V and J genes are TRBV7-2 and TRBJ1-5, with 7 positions matching TRBD1. Germline loops: CDR1 SGHTA, CDR2 FQGNSA. V dropped 3 bases and J dropped 1; count of bases not matched to a gene: 3. The CDR3 is 15 amino acids.

The chain has TRBV6-2 or TRBV6-3 and TRBJ1-1; no firm D call. V lost 4 bases and J lost 5, with 8 bases in between. Germline V CDR1 and CDR2: MNHEY, SVGEGT. The CDR3 is made up of 12 amino acids. CDR3 bases: TGTGCCAGCAGTTGGACGGTAACTGAAGCTTTCTTT. This translates into CASSWTVTEAFF.

The CDR3 reads CSASFAGNYGYTF. The DNA of the CDR3 is TGCAGTGCTAGTTTTGCAGGGAACTATGGCTACACCTTC. The chain is built from TRBV20-1 and TRBJ1-2; D possibly corresponds to TRBD1 (5 bases). V was shortened by 3 bases and J by 2 bases, with 10 bases between the two germline ends. Germline assignment: CDR1 DFQATT and CDR2 SNEGSKA (reference sequence). This CDR3 is built from 13 residues.

This chain joins TRBV6-5 and TRBJ2-1; TRBD2 aligns across 9 bases. Germline assignment: CDR1 MNHEY and CDR2 SVGAGI. This CDR3 comprises 15 residues. Germline trimming cut 2 bases from V and 6 bases from J; bases unmatched to any gene: 5. CDR3 in DNA: TGTGCCAGCAGTTACCTCGGGACTAGCCTCAATGAGCAGTTCTTC. Amino acid sequence: CASSYLGTSLNEQFF.

This chain joins TRBV7-2 and TRBJ2-7; tentative D call: TRBD2 (5 bases). V lost 1 base and J 6 bases, leaving 13 bases between the germline ends. The CDR3 runs 14 residues. Germline CDR1 SGHTA, CDR2 FQGNSA. DNA of the CDR3: TGTGCCAGCAGCTTAGGAGCGGCGTCTGTCGAGCAGTACTTC. This codes for CASSLGAASVEQYF.

The chain recombines TRBV6-6 with TRBJ2-1; D perhaps matches TRBD1 (6 bases). V gave up 4 bases and J gave up 4 bases, with 14 bases separating them. CDR3 length equals 15 residues. Germline V CDR1 and CDR2: MNHNY, SVGAGI (reference sequence). The DNA for the CDR3 is TGTGCCAGCAGTTGCAGGGGAATTAGATACAATGAGCAGTTCTTC. Amino acids: CASSCRGIRYNEQFF.

J is TRBJ2-2 and V is TRBV9; possible D gene TRBD2, 6 bases. The CDR3 sequence is 19 residues long. Germline V gene lookup returns CDR1 SGDLS and CDR2 YYNGEE. Trimming left V 3 bases short and J 5 bases short, with 26 bases between. CDR3 bases: TGTGCCAGCAGCGATGGGCTTCCGGGGGACTTCACGGGGACCGGGGAGCTGTTTTTT. This translates into CASSDGLPGDFTGTGELFF.

V usage is TRBV29-1 and J usage is TRBJ2-3; TRBD1 aligns across 7 bases. The length of the CDR3 is 13 residues. The germline V gene has CDR1 SQVTM and CDR2 ANQGSEA. The ends lost 6 bases at V and 11 bases at J; junction bases unmatched: 14. The CDR3 coding sequence is TGCAGCGTCTCAGGGATATGGGCAGGGGGGCAGTATTTT. The encoded protein is CSVSGIWAGGQYF.

The chain links TRBV6-2 or TRBV6-3 to TRBJ2-5; TRBD1 agrees at 7 bases. This CDR3 region has 15 residues. J gave up 2 bases and V 4 bases, and 7 bases lay outside the gene matches. CDR1 is MNHEY and CDR2 is SVGEGT in the germline V gene. CDR3 residues: CASSFPSTGQETQYF. As DNA, the CDR3 is TGTGCCAGCAGTTTTCCGTCGACAGGGCAAGAGACCCAGTACTTC.

The chain recombines TRBV15 with TRBJ2-3; the match to TRBD2 covers 15 bases. The CDR3 has 17 amino acids. The J segment lost 6 bases and the V segment lost 2 bases, leaving 6 bases of the junction unmatched. Germline CDR1 reads LNHNV; CDR2 reads YYDKDF (reference sequence). The CDR3 DNA reads TGTGCCACCAGCAGACGAGGACTAGCGGGGGGGCTGGATACGCAGTATTTT. Translating it yields CATSRRGLAGGLDTQYF.